This T cell receptor beta chain was recorded in a study of CD8+CD57+ T cells in acquired aplastic anemia (dated by TCRdb to the late 2010s). Regarding the research as a whole: Extracted DNA from sorted CD4+ and CD8+ cells averaged 3.2 ug, ranging from 0.2 to 27.4 ug. CD8+CD57+ expansion was defined as a frequency above the mean frequency observed in healthy subjects. The study at large found these results: Some 30 CD8+ CDR3 sequences were shared between patients and controls but appeared highly expressed in patients and within their immunodominant clones. CD8+ Simpson's diversity did not differ significantly between patients and healthy controls (P=0.060).

The CDR3 goes from the cysteine to the phenylalanine over 14 residues. Only CDR3 DNA remains: 42 bases, in frame from the first base. From the germline V gene, CDR1 is MRHNA and CDR2 is SNTAGT. V ends up 6 bases short and J 4 bases short, with an unmatched junction base count of 7. Flow cytometry had shown CD8+CD57+ cell expansion in the patients selected for sequencing. Every patient had severe acquired aplastic anemia, diagnosed using the International Study of Aplastic Anemia and Agranulocytosis and Camitta criteria. No therapy had been received by the patients at the time of blood sampling. TCR repertoires of sorted CD4+ and CD8+ blood T cells from severe aplastic anemia patients and healthy subjects were deep-sequenced in the study. Patients were enrolled under clinicaltrials.gov protocols 00001620, 01623167, 00001397, 00071045, 00081523 and 00961064 in the USA. Ficoll-Paque density gradient centrifugation was used to isolate peripheral blood mononuclear cells. Before DNA extraction, CD4+ and CD8+ T cells were sorted with FACS or magnetic beads.

TCR beta VDJ combination and CDR3 sequence profiling used genomic DNA as the template. An Illumina HiSeq 2000 was the platform used for TCR repertoire sequencing. As for how the authors treated the data: TRBV/TRBJ rearrangement plots, CDR3 size and DJ length profiles, and Simpson's diversity index were used to evaluate the repertoires. The most abundant DNA sequence in the deep sequencing data was defined as the immunodominant clone. CDR3 amino acid sequences were checked for sharing between subjects and were compared against published repertoires and the VDJdb database. The raw public reads went through TCRdb reprocessing: fastp at Q25, MiXCR clone calling, in-frame beta chains kept. All rows with the same CDR3 protein become a single entry with the most common DNA and genes. TCRdb, not the original authors, processed these V and J calls. A total of about 150,000 distinct CDR3 sequences appear in this sample, less than 60% of them only once. Over 9.5% of the sample is in the top ten clones.

This clonotype is assessed as medium-sized (0.01 to 0.1%). The antigen it recognizes is unknown. No base quality values were provided; no much bigger clone lies one nucleotide off. The chain links TRBV6-4 with TRBJ2-5; the junction holds 8 bases that match TRBD2. The sample consisted of sorted CD4+, CD8+, or CD8+CD57+ T cells (not recorded which) from PBMCs. The receptor was isolated from a human donor with aplastic anemia. In nucleotide form, the sequence is TGTGCCAGCAGCGAGGGACTAGAGTCAGAGACCCAGTACTTC. Its translation is CASSEGLESETQYF.